Following are 28 T cell receptor beta chains from one sample sequenced in a study of early T cells in non-severe SARS-CoV-2 infection (dated by TCRdb to about 2021). Libraries were constructed by 5' RACE. The sequencer was a NextSeq 500. Using fastp at Q25 and MiXCR, TCRdb reprocessed the public reads and kept productive beta chains. Every distinct CDR3 protein forms one entry, paired with its most common genes and DNA. The sample table holds roughly 70,000 distinct CDR3 sequences, of which 20% to 25% were seen once. In total, the top ten clones hold approximately 15% of the sample. This sample comprised whole blood, obtained at baseline. These receptors originate from an adult who was a healthcare worker with PCR-confirmed SARS-CoV-2 infection or an uninfected control (not recorded which).

The V call is TRBV18, the J call TRBJ2-3; 9 positions match TRBD1. The germline V gene encodes CDR1 KGHSH and CDR2 LQKENI. Unmatched junction bases numbered 7, after V lost 3 bases and J lost 6 bases. CDR3 length equals 15 residues. Here the CDR3 reads CASSPWTGDTDTQYF. The CDR3 DNA is TGTGCCAGCTCACCCTGGACAGGGGACACGGATACGCAGTATTTT.

The J gene is TRBJ1-1, the V gene TRBV5-1, with D tentatively TRBD1 (5 bases). V was trimmed by 3 bases and J by 1 base, leaving 10 bases between them. The CDR3 runs 14 residues. Germline V lookup: CDR1 SGHRS, CDR2 YFSETQ. CDR3 protein: CASSYRDPNTEAFF. The CDR3 nucleotides read TGCGCCAGCAGCTACCGGGACCCGAACACTGAAGCTTTCTTT.

This chain links TRBV7-9 with TRBJ1-6; the D gene is possibly TRBD1 (6 bases). The CDR3 extends over 17 amino acids. The V end was cut by 4 bases, the J end by 2 bases, with 15 bases between. CDR1 is SEHNR and CDR2 is FQNEAQ in the germline V gene (reference sequence). CDR3 nucleotide sequence: TGTGCCAGCAGCTCCGGGACATTTAGCCCCTATAATTCACCCCTCCACTTT. This sequence encodes CASSSGTFSPYNSPLHF.

This clonotype appeared many times. The chain links TRBV5-5 to TRBJ2-3; D may correspond to TRBD1 or TRBD2 (5 bases each). Germline CDR1 and CDR2: SGHKS and YYEKEE (reference sequence). Trimming shortened V by 1 base and J by 6 bases, and 21 bases separated the two germline ends. The CDR3 consists of 17 residues. The CDR3 DNA sequence: TGTGCCAGCAGCTTGACCGGGACCCTAGTTGTTTCGGATACGCAGTATTTT. Translation: CASSLTGTLVVSDTQYF.

In DNA, the CDR3 is TGTGCCAGCAGTATGAACTTGGGGGGGACTGAAGCTTTCTTT. Amino acids: CASSMNLGGTEAFF. The V gene is TRBV3-1, the J gene TRBJ1-1, with TRBD1 as a possible D gene (5 bases). Trimming removed 6 bases at V and 5 bases at J, with 16 bases between. The CDR3 runs 14 residues. In germline, CDR1 is LGHDT, CDR2 YNNKEL (reference sequence).

The CDR3 sequence is CASTEGLGAQYF. CDR3 DNA sequence: TGTGCCAGCACCGAGGGGCTCGGGGCCCAGTACTTC. The chain employs TRBV12-3 or TRBV12-4 and TRBJ2-5; D may match TRBD1 or TRBD2 (5 bases each). V was clipped by 7 bases and J by 9 bases, with 15 bases between them. This CDR3 has 12 amino acids.

The CDR3 sequence: CASSLDGMVKNIQYF. In DNA, the CDR3 is TGTGCCAGCAGTTTGGACGGGATGGTCAAAAACATTCAGTACTTC. This chain links TRBV12-3 or TRBV12-4 with TRBJ2-4, with D perhaps matching TRBD2 (5 bases). The CDR3 totals 15 residues. Between the trimmed V and J ends, which lost 3 bases and 3 bases, there was a span of 12 bases.

The J gene is TRBJ2-1, the V gene TRBV30; unclear D gene. The CDR3 spans 12 residues. V was shortened by 1 base and J by 10 bases, with 11 bases between the two germline ends. Germline CDR1 GTSNPN, CDR2 SVGIG (reference sequence). The CDR3 here is CAWSGTRWEQFF. The CDR3 DNA is TGTGCCTGGAGTGGAACTCGGTGGGAGCAGTTCTTC.

The sample holds a few counts of this clonotype. The CDR3 DNA is TGTGCCAGCAGCCGGACAGCCAACACCGGGGAGCTGTTTTTT. It specifies CASSRTANTGELFF. The V and J genes are TRBV7-2 and TRBJ2-2; tentatively, D is TRBD1 (6 bases). CDR1 is SGHTA, CDR2 FQGNSA, per germline. Between the trimmed V and J ends, which lost 5 bases and 2 bases, there was a span of 9 bases. The CDR3 sequence is 14 residues long. The variable domain in full, with the rest retrieved from reference TRBV7-2 and TRBJ2-2, is GAGVSQSPSNKVTEKGKDVELRCDPISGHTALYWYRQSLGQGLEFLIYFQGNSAPDKSGLPSDRFSAERTGGSVSTLTIQRTQQEDSAVYLCASSRTANTGELFFGEGSRLTVL.

This clonotype was detected ten times or more. The chain employs TRBV13 and TRBJ1-2; 7 bases match TRBD1. The CDR3 extends over 14 amino acids. The V gene end was trimmed by 6 bases and the J gene end by 4 bases; junction bases not matched to a gene: 8. Germline V gene sequence: CDR1 PRHDT, CDR2 FYEKMQ (reference sequence). The CDR3 DNA reads TGTGCCAGCAGTTCCCACAGGGGAACCTATGGCTACACCTTC. Encoded protein: CASSSHRGTYGYTF.

This chain links TRBV6-1 with TRBJ2-5, with D hard to call. This CDR3 comprises 13 residues. The V end was cut by 6 bases, the J end by 4 bases, with 12 bases between. Germline CDR1 reads MNHNS; CDR2 reads SASEGT. CDR3 sequence (DNA): TGTGCCAGCAGGGCTTCTCTGGTAGAGACCCAGTACTTC. Its protein is CASRASLVETQYF.

This chain joins TRBV2 and TRBJ2-7; D uncertain. The V gene's germline CDR1 is SNHLY and CDR2 FYNNEI. V was shortened by 8 bases and J by 2 bases, with 10 bases between the two germline ends. CDR3 size: 12 residues. The CDR3 loop is CASGPRTYEQYF. CDR3 sequence (DNA): TGTGCCAGCGGACCCAGGACCTACGAGCAGTACTTC.

The table lists this clonotype with a few counts. J is TRBJ1-4 and V is TRBV7-6; D is unclear. Germline assignment: CDR1 SGHVS and CDR2 FNYEAQ. Trimming removed 3 bases at V and 8 bases at J, with 10 bases between. The CDR3 is 13 residues long. The CDR3 is CASSFGVGEKLFF. CDR3 sequence (DNA): TGTGCCAGCAGCTTCGGGGTTGGGGAAAAACTGTTTTTT.

This clonotype was detected ten times or more. This sequence joins TRBV20-1 and TRBJ1-1; D perhaps matches TRBD1 (5 bases). Germline V gene sequence: CDR1 DFQATT, CDR2 SNEGSKA (reference sequence). The V end lost 2 bases, the J end lost 3 bases, and 7 bases lay between the germline ends. The CDR3 consists of 12 residues. CDR3: CSARRGHTEAFF. In DNA, the CDR3 is TGCAGTGCTAGAAGGGGCCACACTGAAGCTTTCTTT.

This sequence joins TRBV2 and TRBJ2-2; D is unresolved. The CDR3 covers 12 residues. The germline V gene encodes CDR1 SNHLY and CDR2 FYNNEI. Trimming removed 6 bases at V and 3 bases at J, with 5 bases between. The CDR3 spells CASRKDTGELFF. The DNA of the CDR3 is TGTGCCAGCAGGAAGGACACCGGGGAGCTGTTTTTT.

The V and J genes are TRBV20-1 and TRBJ1-6; perhaps TRBD1 as D (5 bases). V was cut by 0 bases and J by 9 bases, with 12 bases left in between. Per the germline V gene, CDR1 is DFQATT and CDR2 is SNEGSKA (reference sequence). This CDR3 contains 14 residues. CDR3 sequence: CSARDEGAGSPLHF. In DNA form, the CDR3 reads TGCAGTGCTAGAGATGAAGGGGCAGGTTCACCCCTCCACTTT.

This clonotype turned up a few times. The chain couples TRBV3-1 to TRBJ2-1, with 8 positions matching TRBD2. The CDR3 has 14 amino acids. The germline V gene encodes CDR1 LGHDT and CDR2 YNNKEL (reference sequence). J lost 7 bases, V lost 7 bases, and 9 bases had no gene match. The CDR3: CASTRGGRENEQFF. The CDR3 DNA reads as TGTGCCAGCACCCGGGGGGGACGGGAGAATGAGCAGTTCTTC.

This clonotype appeared a few times. The chain employs TRBV29-1 and TRBJ2-5; TRBD1 aligns across 9 bases. The CDR3 sequence is 14 residues long. V lost 6 bases and J lost 7; bases outside the gene matches: 12. CDR1 and CDR2 from the germline V gene are SQVTM and ANQGSEA. In DNA, the CDR3 is TGCAGCGTCAAAGAACAGGGGGCGGCCGGGACCCAGTACTTC. Amino acids: CSVKEQGAAGTQYF.

The chain links TRBV20-1 to TRBJ2-5; 8 positions match TRBD2. V lost 6 bases, J lost 4 bases, and 7 bases stayed unmatched. The germline V gene has CDR1 DFQATT and CDR2 SNEGSKA (reference sequence). The CDR3 totals 13 residues. For the CDR3, the DNA is TGCAGTGCAACGAGCGGGGGCGGAGAGACCCAGTACTTC. This gives the protein CSATSGGGETQYF.

In this sample, this clonotype turned up a few times. The chain recombines TRBV20-1 with TRBJ1-3; D is unclear. This CDR3 region has 16 residues. The V and J ends lost 0 bases and 0 bases respectively, with 12 bases between them. The germline gives CDR1 DFQATT, CDR2 SNEGSKA (reference sequence). As DNA, the CDR3 is TGCAGTGCTAGAGATCTTATACAAACCTCTGGAAACACCATATATTTT. Translation gives CSARDLIQTSGNTIYF.

This sequence joins TRBV2 and TRBJ1-2; the D is unclear. V lost 1 base and J lost 8, with 5 bases in between. The CDR3 has 11 residues. In germline, CDR1 is SNHLY, CDR2 FYNNEI. The CDR3 coding sequence is TGTGCCAGCAGTGAAGAGTTCGGCTACACCTTC. This encodes CASSEEFGYTF.

CDR3 nucleotide sequence: TGTGCCAGCAGCTCTCAGCAGGGTTCACCCCTCCACTTT. It is translated as CASSSQQGSPLHF. The chain combines TRBV12-3 or TRBV12-4 with TRBJ1-6, with D maybe TRBD1 (5 bases). V lost 6 bases to trimming and J lost 9 bases, with 12 bases between them. This CDR3 contains 13 residues.

In this sample, this clonotype turned up a few times. The chain carries TRBV27 and TRBJ2-1; 8 bases are shared with TRBD1. CDR3 length equals 14 residues. The V gene's germline CDR1 is MNHEY and CDR2 SMNVEV (reference sequence). V dropped 6 bases and J dropped 8; count of bases not matched to a gene: 9. DNA of the CDR3: TGTGCCAGCAGCGACAGGGGCCCTCAGGATGAGCAGTTCTTC. This encodes CASSDRGPQDEQFF.

This clonotype was seen more than once but under ten times. The V and J genes are TRBV24-1 and TRBJ1-6; D is perhaps TRBD1 (5 bases). V lost 4 bases, J lost 6 bases, and 15 bases lay in between. The germline V gene encodes CDR1 KGHDR and CDR2 SFDVKD. The CDR3 runs to 16 residues. Written as DNA, the CDR3 is TGTGCCACCAGTGAATTACGGGGACGGATTAATTCACCCCTCCACTTT. Translating gives CATSELRGRINSPLHF.

The chain combines TRBV18 with TRBJ2-7; D may correspond to TRBD1 or TRBD2 (5 bases each). Per germline, CDR1 KGHSH and CDR2 LQKENI. The V end was cut by 5 bases, the J end by 0 bases, with 11 bases between. The CDR3 is 14 residues long. Here the CDR3 DNA reads TGTGCCAGCTCAACCCGGGACGTCTCCTACGAGCAGTACTTC. It yields the protein CASSTRDVSYEQYF.

This chain joins TRBV29-1 and TRBJ1-5; possible D gene TRBD1, 5 bases. V was shortened by 6 bases and J by 4 bases, with 10 bases between the two germline ends. The CDR3 sequence is 12 residues long. Germline loops: CDR1 SQVTM, CDR2 ANQGSEA. The CDR3 region is CSVGQGNQPQHF. DNA for the CDR3: TGCAGCGTAGGGCAGGGTAATCAGCCCCAGCATTTT.

This clonotype has more than one count but fewer than ten. The rearrangement joins TRBV18 to TRBJ2-7; D unclear. The CDR3 runs 14 residues. Trimming stripped 3 bases from V and 7 bases from J, with 16 bases between. Germline V gene lookup returns CDR1 KGHSH and CDR2 LQKENI. The CDR3 nucleotides read TGTGCCAGCTCACCTTCTCTAGGAACCCTGGAGCAGTACTTC. Translation gives CASSPSLGTLEQYF. The variable domain in full, with the rest retrieved from reference TRBV18 and TRBJ2-7, is NAGVMQNPRHLVRRRGQEARLRCSPMKGHSHVYWYRQLPEEGLKFMVYLQKENIIDESGMPKERFSAEFPKEGPSILRIQQVVRGDSAAYFCASSPSLGTLEQYFGPGTRLTVT.

This clonotype has just a few counts. The chain couples TRBV6-6 to TRBJ2-2; D might be TRBD1 (6 bases). This CDR3 comprises 17 residues. Germline CDR1 and CDR2: MNHNY and SVGAGI (reference sequence). The V end was cut by 4 bases, the J end by 1 base, with 16 bases between. The CDR3, as DNA: TGTGCCAGCAGTTCCCCGTTAAGGGGGTGGAACACCGGGGAGCTGTTTTTT. As protein: CASSSPLRGWNTGELFF.